This T cell receptor beta chain was identified in a study of T cells in Graves' hyperthyroidism and ophthalmopathy. This CDR3 has 15 residues. The V end was cut by 6 bases, the J end by 7 bases, with 18 bases between. In its sample, this clonotype was seen many times. Ophthalmopathy patients showed a Clinical Activity Score of at least 3, NOSPECS grade of at least 4 and duration under 3 months. On the basis of clinical symptoms, serum thyroxine and TRAb, thyroid ultrasound and orbital computed tomography, diagnoses were made. The TCR beta CDR3 regions underwent amplification using RNA transcripts as the source. HTBI primers drove first-round RT-PCR of the TCR CDR3. TCRdb used MiXCR to reprocess the multiplex PCR reads, holding one entry per CDR3 protein. The sample shows about 530,000 distinct CDR3 sequences, about a sixth of them seen only once.

The sequencing sample was made of blood. The sequence was collected from a woman in her late teens or twenties with Graves' ophthalmopathy. V is TRBV12-3 or TRBV12-4 and J is TRBJ1-4; tentative D call: TRBD1 (5 bases). The CDR3 reads CASSLQGTLSEKLFF. CDR3 coding DNA: TGTGCCAGCAGCCTGCAGGGCACGTTGAGTGAAAAACTGTTTTTT.